This T cell receptor (beta chain) originates from a study of vaccination effects on CD4 cells after COVID-19. Study overall: It was with around 9.9 IU/ml IL-2 and about 9.2 ug/ml peptides that 1.5 million to 2.5 million PBMC per well were cultured.

The authors isolated CD4+ T cells after around 11 days of culture. PCR-confirmed SARS-CoV-2 infection occurred in the person between March and December 2020. The cohort was immunized with two doses of either the BNT162b2 or mRNA-1273 vaccine. Half the medium was replaced with IL-2 medium on days 3 and 7. This CDR3 is built from 14 residues. V was clipped by 7 bases and J by 11 bases, with 23 bases between them. Germline CDR1 MNHEY, CDR2 SVGAGI. For this clone: Its antigen remains unknown.

Sequencing used immunoSEQ multiplex PCR; TCRdb keeps in-frame clones, though not all of them. The sample lists roughly 33,000 clones; 75% were seen once. This clonotype originated in a human donor who had a prior SARS-CoV-2 infection. The specimen comprised CD4+ T cells from PBMCs cultured without peptide, sampled after COVID-19 vaccination. This rearrangement joins TRBV6-5 to TRBJ1-1; D is possibly TRBD1 (5 bases). The CDR3: CASTRGDGAYHAFF. For the CDR3, the DNA is TGTGCCAGCACCCGGGGAGATGGGGCCTATCACGCTTTCTTT.